This TCR beta chain was captured in a study of cytotoxic CD8 clonotypes in ibrutinib-treated CLL. Regarding the study as a whole: Shared public clonotypes were rare, and on treatment they either got smaller or stayed the same.

CDR1 SGHVS and CDR2 FQNEAQ come from the germline V gene. Trimming stripped 0 bases from V and 1 base from J, with 13 bases between. The CDR3 totals 16 residues. As to this clone: Its antigen is unknown.

Data came from immunoSEQ multiplex PCR; TCRdb stores just in-frame clones and leaves some out. The sample consists of 300,000 to 400,000 clones, about 64% of them appearing once. The TCR comes from a human donor with chronic lymphocytic leukemia. The sequenced sample was PBMCs, obtained after 36 months of ibrutinib treatment. The rearrangement uses TRBV7-8 and TRBJ2-7; D is uncertain. The CDR3 bases are TGTGCCAGCAGCTTAGCCTACAGCTTAAGATCCTACGAGCAGTACTTC. Translation gives CASSLAYSLRSYEQYF.